This is a list of T cell receptor beta chains from one sample in a study of regulatory T cells in long-lasting Graves disease. TCRdb re-analysed the multiplex PCR reads in MiXCR, keeping a single row per CDR3 protein. The data contain 520,000 or so distinct CDR3 sequences, around 12% of them singletons. This sample also belongs to another study, concerning T cells in Graves' hyperthyroidism and ophthalmopathy.

This sample comprised peripheral blood mononuclear cells (PBMCs), obtained at new diagnosis, from a patient treated with antithyroid drugs. Receptors originate from a woman between 25 and 40 years old with Graves disease. Both conserved end residues are part of each CDR3. The order of the fields is clone size, J gene, V gene, CDR3 protein. Where a row states a size, it is once, few, many or the class of an expanded clone; other rows omit it.

>many|TRBJ2-7|TRBV7-2
CASSLTANLYEQYF
>many|TRBJ1-4|TRBV6-1
CASSDGTANEKLFF
>many|TRBJ2-5|TRBV5-8
CASSLTGRKTQYF
>few|TRBJ2-1|TRBV29-1
CSARLGLHGEQFF
>few|TRBJ1-5|TRBV20-1
CSAFAGGQGGQPQHF
>many|TRBJ2-5|TRBV6-2/TRBV6-3
CASSRTRQETQYF
>NA|TRBJ1-2|TRBV11-2
CACILKREGVYGYTF
>NA|TRBJ2-1|TRBV6-1
CASRRSGGYNEQFF
>NA|TRBJ2-7|TRBV5-1
CASSLAYAGGHEQYF
>NA|TRBJ2-1|TRBV9
CASSVSAAPTYNEQFF
>many|TRBJ2-7|TRBV19
CASSAWDREDYTYEQYF
>many|TRBJ2-3|TRBV30
CAWMGGRALTDTQYF
>many|TRBJ1-5|TRBV7-9
CASSLGGTGGMVDQPQHF
>many|TRBJ2-5|TRBV20-1
CSASSSGSKRETQYF
>many|TRBJ2-1|TRBV24-1
CATSVSSYNEQFF
>many|TRBJ1-6|TRBV6-2/TRBV6-3
CASSEWGDNSPLHF
>many|TRBJ1-1|TRBV6-1
CASSGRGPNTEAFF
>NA|TRBJ2-2|TRBV18
CASSPRGGTTGELFF
>many|TRBJ2-7|TRBV2
CASRGDRRPYEQYF
>many|TRBJ1-5|TRBV19
CASSSWSDQPQHF
>NA|TRBJ1-6|TRBV14
CASRRWVLSPLHF
>many|TRBJ2-1|TRBV11-2
CASSPNGQGYEQFF
>few|TRBJ2-3|TRBV7-3
CASSLIGTATDTQYF
>many|TRBJ2-1|TRBV20-1
CSAPDQRIKNEQFF
>many|TRBJ1-2|TRBV10-3
CAISEQGYGYTF
>many|TRBJ1-6|TRBV3-1
CASSADSLVNSPLHF
>many|TRBJ2-7|TRBV2
CASKMAGNSYEQYF
>few|TRBJ1-1|TRBV20-1
CSARKVTGSEAFF
>few|TRBJ2-1|TRBV6-5
CASSYSPNNEQFF
>many|TRBJ2-5|TRBV7-2
CASSPYLRGETQYF
>few|TRBJ1-4|TRBV5-1
CASSLESRAEKLFF
>many|TRBJ2-7|TRBV28
CASRGAGYLFSYEQYF
>many|TRBJ2-4|TRBV10-1
CASSESEGEFAKNIQYF
>NA|TRBJ1-4|TRBV20-1
CSASARNEKLFF
>many|TRBJ2-3|TRBV7-2
CASSRGLRGYTQYF
>many|TRBJ1-5|TRBV10-3
CAISEAFRDPNQPQHF
>few|TRBJ2-5|TRBV14
CASSQVLTSGNLGETQYF
>many|TRBJ2-5|TRBV5-1
CASSLGAGRETQYF
>many|TRBJ2-7|TRBV29-1
CSVEEEQGERYEQYF
>many|TRBJ1-1|TRBV7-2
CASSILTGFTEAFF
>many|TRBJ2-5|TRBV20-1
CSARDAQGRYETQYF
>NA|TRBJ1-6|TRBV27
CASRDSSASPLHF